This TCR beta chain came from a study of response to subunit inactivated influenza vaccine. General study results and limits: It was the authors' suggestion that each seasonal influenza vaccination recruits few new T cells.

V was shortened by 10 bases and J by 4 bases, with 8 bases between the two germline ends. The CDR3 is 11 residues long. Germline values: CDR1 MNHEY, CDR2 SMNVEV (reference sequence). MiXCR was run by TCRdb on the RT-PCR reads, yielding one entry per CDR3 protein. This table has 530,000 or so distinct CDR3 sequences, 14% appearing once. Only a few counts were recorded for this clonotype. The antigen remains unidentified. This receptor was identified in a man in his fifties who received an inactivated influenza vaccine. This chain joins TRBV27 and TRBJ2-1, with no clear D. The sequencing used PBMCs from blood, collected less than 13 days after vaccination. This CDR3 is CATRRYNEQFF. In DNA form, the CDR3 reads TGTGCCACCAGACGGTACAATGAGCAGTTCTTC.